This T cell receptor beta chain is from a study of T cells in Graves' hyperthyroidism and ophthalmopathy. This clonotype was recorded at least ten times. Investigators excluded patients with uncontrolled infection, other autoimmune disease, pregnancy or lactation. What was amplified from RNA transcripts were TCR beta CDR3 regions. Initially, a first-round RT-PCR of the TCR CDR3 employed the HTBI primer set. Via MiXCR, TCRdb re-called the multiplex PCR reads, giving one row per CDR3 protein. Here the sample spans 700,000 or so distinct CDR3 sequences, about a sixth being singletons. The CDR3 has 17 amino acids. Germline loops: CDR1 MNHNS, CDR2 SASEGT. V gave up 3 bases and J gave up 2 bases, with 18 bases separating them.

Sequencing input: blood. V usage is TRBV6-1 and J usage is TRBJ2-3; D perhaps matches TRBD2 (6 bases). The source of this sequence is a man younger than 35 with Graves' hyperthyroidism. The DNA of the CDR3 is TGTGCCAGCAGTGAGTTCCCACAGGCGGGATTCACAGATACGCAGTATTTT. Protein sequence: CASSEFPQAGFTDTQYF.